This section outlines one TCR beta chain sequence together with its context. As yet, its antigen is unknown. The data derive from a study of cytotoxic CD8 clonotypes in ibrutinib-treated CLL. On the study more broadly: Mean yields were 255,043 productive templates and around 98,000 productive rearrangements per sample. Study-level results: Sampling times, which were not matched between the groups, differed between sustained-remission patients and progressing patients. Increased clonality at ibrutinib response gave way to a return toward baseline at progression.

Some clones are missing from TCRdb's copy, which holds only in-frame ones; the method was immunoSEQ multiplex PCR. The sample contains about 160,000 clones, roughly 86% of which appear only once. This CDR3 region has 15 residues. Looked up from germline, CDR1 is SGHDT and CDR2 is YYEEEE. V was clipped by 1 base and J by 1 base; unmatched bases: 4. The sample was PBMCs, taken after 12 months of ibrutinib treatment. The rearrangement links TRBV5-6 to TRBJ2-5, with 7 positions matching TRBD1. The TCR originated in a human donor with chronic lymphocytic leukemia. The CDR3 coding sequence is TGTGCCAGCAGCTTGCCCCGGACAGGCCAAGAGACCCAGTACTTC. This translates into CASSLPRTGQETQYF. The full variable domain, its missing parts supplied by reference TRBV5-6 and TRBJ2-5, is DAGVTQSPTHLIKTRGQQVTLRCSPKSGHDTVSWYQQALGQGPQFIFQYYEEEERQRGNFPDRFSGHQFPNYSSELNVNALLLGDSALYLCASSLPRTGQETQYFGPGTRLLVL.